This is a list of T cell receptor beta chains from one sample in a study of T-cell memory formation after mild COVID-19. TCRdb reprocessed the 5' RACE reads with MiXCR, giving one entry per CDR3 protein. The sample carries just under 550,000 distinct CDR3 sequences, 20% recorded once. The sequenced sample was PBMCs or a T cell subset sorted from them (not recorded which). The receptors stem from an adult woman who had mild COVID-19 (a few samples of this study predate the infection). Cell type and time point are not known. The CDR3 runs from the conserved cysteine through the conserved F or W. A D gene is named only where the DNA matches it firmly. Not all rows give a size; the values are once, few, many and, for expanded clones, a class.

TRBV20-1	few	TRBJ2-1	TRBD2	CSANRAGEHYNEQFF	TGCAGTGCTAACCGAGCGGGGGAACACTACAATGAGCAGTTCTTC
TRBV29-1	.	TRBJ2-5	.	CSVTYGATQYF	TGCAGCGTCACCTACGGGGCGACCCAGTACTTC
TRBV7-2	few	TRBJ1-5	TRBD1	CASSRGTGVGQPQHF	TGTGCCAGCAGCCGAGGGACAGGGGTTGGCCAGCCCCAGCATTTT
TRBV2	.	TRBJ1-4	.	CASRNLQGPNEKLFF	TGTGCCAGCAGAAACTTACAGGGTCCTAATGAAAAACTGTTTTTT
TRBV6-5	.	TRBJ1-2	.	CASSYGRTAHYGYTF	TGTGCCAGCAGTTACGGCCGGACAGCCCACTATGGCTACACCTTC
TRBV9	few	TRBJ2-3	TRBD2	CASSVEAGDPTDTQYF	TGTGCCAGCAGCGTAGAAGCGGGGGATCCCACAGATACGCAGTATTTT
TRBV4-3	.	TRBJ1-2	.	CASSPGTLFDYGYTF	TGCGCCAGCAGCCCCGGGACACTTTTCGACTATGGCTACACCTTC
TRBV10-3	.	TRBJ2-7	TRBD1	CAISDPGQGTYEQYF	TGTGCCATCAGTGACCCGGGACAGGGTACCTACGAGCAGTACTTC
TRBV10-2	.	TRBJ2-2	.	CASSGRGSGDTGELFF	TGCGCCAGCAGTGGGAGGGGCAGTGGCGACACCGGGGAGCTGTTTTTT
TRBV5-6	.	TRBJ2-3	TRBD2	CASSRGLAGARDTQYF	TGTGCCAGCAGCCGGGGACTAGCGGGGGCACGGGATACGCAGTATTTT
TRBV5-1	few	TRBJ2-2	TRBD2	CASSASTSGKNTGELFF	TGCGCCAGCAGCGCCTCCACTAGCGGAAAGAACACCGGGGAGCTGTTTTTT
TRBV2	.	TRBJ2-5	.	CASSEPSPQETQYF	TGTGCCAGCAGTGAACCTAGCCCGCAAGAGACCCAGTACTTC
TRBV5-1	few	TRBJ1-1	TRBD1	CASSTWGAGGAFNTEAFF	TGCGCCAGCAGCACCTGGGGGGCAGGGGGCGCGTTTAACACTGAAGCTTTCTTT
TRBV12-3/TRBV12-4	.	TRBJ1-1	.	CASSLGYGADTEAFF	TGTGCCAGCAGTTTAGGGTACGGCGCGGACACTGAAGCTTTCTTT
TRBV30	few	TRBJ1-2	TRBD1	CAWSVPRTGGYTF	TGTGCCTGGAGTGTCCCTCGGACAGGCGGCTACACCTTC
TRBV6-5	.	TRBJ2-7	TRBD2	CASSRREGTYEQYF	TGTGCCAGCAGCCGTCGGGAGGGGACCTACGAGCAGTACTTC
TRBV12-3/TRBV12-4	many	TRBJ2-1	TRBD2	CASRGLAGDYNEQFF	TGTGCCAGCAGGGGACTAGCGGGGGACTACAATGAGCAGTTCTTC
TRBV7-2	once	TRBJ1-4	.	CASSPRASKDEKLFF	TGTGCCAGCAGCCCTCGGGCCTCAAAGGATGAAAAACTGTTTTTT
TRBV29-1	.	TRBJ2-5	.	CSVEGNSRETQYF	TGCAGCGTTGAAGGGAACAGCCGAGAGACCCAGTACTTC